The next 20 T cell receptor beta chains were all read from a single sample in a study of cytomegalovirus exposure and HLA in healthy donors. 60 Vbeta and 13 Jbeta primers were used in PCR. Method: immunoSEQ multiplex PCR; TCRdb's copy keeps in-frame clones and lacks some. The sample includes 55,000 to 80,000 clones, 65% to 70% of them seen just once. Sequencing was performed on PBMCs. Receptors were obtained from a woman aged 30 to 39 in good health and CMV-seronegative.

V gene TRBV15 combines with J gene TRBJ1-1; D is ambiguous. Germline lookup yields CDR1 LNHNV and CDR2 YYDKDF (reference sequence). The V end lost 0 bases, the J end lost 0 bases, and 5 bases lay between the germline ends. The CDR3 contains 14 residues. CDR3 sequence: CATSRDRMNTEAFF. CDR3 bases: TGTGCCACCAGCAGAGACAGAATGAACACTGAAGCTTTCTTT.

The V call is TRBV6-5, the J call TRBJ2-3; the match to TRBD1 covers 9 bases. Germline CDR1 reads MNHEY; CDR2 reads SVGAGI. The trim removed 6 bases at V and 4 bases at J, leaving 5 bases unmatched. The CDR3 length is 14 residues. The CDR3 DNA reads as TGTGCCAGCAGCCAGAGACAGGGGGCAGATACGCAGTATTTT. Its protein product is CASSQRQGADTQYF.

This clone was detected only a few times. CDR3 in amino acids: CATTPPGGRGGELFF. The CDR3 bases are TGTGCCACGACGCCGCCGGGGGGGCGAGGCGGGGAGCTGTTTTTT. The chain is built from TRBV28 and TRBJ2-2, with 8 bases aligning to TRBD2. There are 15 residues in the CDR3. Per germline, CDR1 MDHEN and CDR2 SYDVKM. The V gene end was trimmed by 10 bases and the J gene end by 7 bases; junction bases not matched to a gene: 14.

This rearrangement joins TRBV10-3 to TRBJ2-7; 10 bases agree with TRBD2. The ends lost 4 bases at V and 9 bases at J; junction bases unmatched: 0. This CDR3 region has 11 residues. Germline V gene sequence: CDR1 ENHRY, CDR2 SYGVKD. CDR3 in DNA: TGTGCCATCAGTGGACTAGCGGGGCAGTACTTC. Translation gives CAISGLAGQYF.

CDR3 nucleotides: TGCAGCGGACAGGGTACCACCTACGAGCAGTACTTC. Residues: CSGQGTTYEQYF. The rearrangement joins TRBV29-1 to TRBJ2-7; 7 positions match TRBD1. V shed 7 bases and J 2 bases; nucleotides not matched to a gene: 5. In germline, CDR1 is SQVTM, CDR2 ANQGSEA. This CDR3 comprises 12 residues.

This chain links TRBV6-6 with TRBJ1-4; TRBD1 is a possible D gene (6 bases). This CDR3 contains 15 residues. Germline V lookup: CDR1 MNHNY, CDR2 SVGAGI (reference sequence). The V gene lost 5 bases and the J gene lost 0 bases, with 10 bases spanning the gap. CDR3 sequence reads: CASSDPGATNEKLFF. The CDR3 nucleotides are TGTGCCAGCAGTGACCCAGGGGCAACTAATGAAAAACTGTTTTTT.

The chain is built from TRBV4-1 and TRBJ2-2, with 8 bases that match TRBD1. The CDR3 extends over 17 amino acids. The V segment lost 7 bases and the J segment 4 bases; nucleotides outside the gene matches: 14. CDR1 is MGHRA and CDR2 is YSYEKL in the germline V gene. CDR3 sequence reads: CASTAYPRGRTTGELFF. DNA of the CDR3: TGCGCCAGCACCGCCTATCCCAGGGGGCGGACCACCGGGGAGCTGTTTTTT.

In its sample, this clone is medium-sized (0.01 to 0.1%). The J gene is TRBJ1-3, the V gene TRBV10-3; perhaps TRBD1 as D (5 bases). This CDR3 comprises 15 residues. Germline assignment: CDR1 ENHRY and CDR2 SYGVKD. V shed 0 bases and J shed 2 bases, with 8 bases lying between them. CDR3 in DNA: TGTGCCATCAGTGAGTCGAGACAGACTGGAAACACCATATATTTT. As protein: CAISESRQTGNTIYF.

A few counts support this clone. J is TRBJ1-2 and V is TRBV6-5; TRBD1 might be the D (6 bases). Trimming stripped 7 bases from V and 3 bases from J, with 15 bases between. The CDR3 is 14 amino acids. Germline CDR1 reads MNHEY; CDR2 reads SVGAGI. CDR3 loop: CASTYRGGYYGYTF. Here the CDR3 DNA reads TGTGCCAGCACCTACCGTGGGGGCTACTATGGCTACACCTTC.

The chain has TRBV10-1 and TRBJ1-2; D gene ambiguous. V lost 4 bases and J 8 bases, leaving 14 bases between the germline ends. The germline CDR1 and CDR2 sequences are WNHNN and SYGVQD (reference sequence). There are 13 residues in the CDR3. The CDR3 here is CASSVGGQKGYTF. The CDR3, as DNA: TGCGCCAGCAGTGTGGGTGGGCAGAAAGGCTACACCTTC.

The chain employs TRBV5-1 and TRBJ2-1; the D gene is possibly TRBD2 (7 bases). CDR3 length: 14 amino acids. Germline values: CDR1 SGHRS, CDR2 YFSETQ. With 3 bases removed from V and 5 bases from J, the gap between germline ends came to 12 bases. CDR3 region: CASSSAGANNEQFF. The CDR3 DNA reads as TGCGCCAGCAGCTCGGCGGGGGCGAACAATGAGCAGTTCTTC.

V and J are TRBV5-6 and TRBJ1-1; D ambiguous. The V gene's germline CDR1 is SGHDT and CDR2 YYEEEE. The CDR3 runs to 13 residues. The V end lost 1 base, the J end lost 5 bases, and 9 bases lay between the germline ends. This chain's CDR3 is CASSLRGGTEAFF. The CDR3 nucleotides read TGTGCCAGCAGCTTGCGGGGTGGAACTGAAGCTTTCTTT.

This chain links TRBV28 with TRBJ2-1, with D maybe TRBD2 (5 bases). Germline V lookup: CDR1 MDHEN, CDR2 SYDVKM. This CDR3 is built from 14 residues. The germline V and J ends were trimmed by 5 bases and 5 bases, with 13 bases remaining between them. The CDR3 protein is CASSPNFGNNEQFF. CDR3 bases: TGTGCCAGCAGTCCAAACTTCGGGAACAATGAGCAGTTCTTC.

The chain employs TRBV28 and TRBJ2-3, with 9 bases aligning to TRBD1. Looked up from germline, CDR1 is MDHEN and CDR2 is SYDVKM. The CDR3 sequence is 14 residues long. J was trimmed by 4 bases and V by 6 bases; bases with no gene match: 5. DNA for the CDR3: TGTGCCAGCAGCTCTAACAGGGGGCCAGATACGCAGTATTTT. This codes for CASSSNRGPDTQYF.

The chain has TRBV6-6 and TRBJ2-2; TRBD1 aligns across 7 bases. CDR1 and CDR2 (germline): MNHNY, SVGAGI (reference sequence). CDR3 length: 16 residues. Losses at the gene ends were 5 bases for V and 0 bases for J; bases not matched to a gene: 6. The CDR3 DNA reads as TGTGCCAGCAGTCGCCACAGGGGAACGAACACCGGGGAGCTGTTTTTT. As protein: CASSRHRGTNTGELFF.

As to this clone: Germline and junction disagree at one end, which may indicate a read error. CDR3 DNA: TGTGCCAGCAGCCACGTAGGGACAGGGAGGTACGAGCGGTACTTC. Amino acid sequence: CASSHVGTGRYERYF. V and J are TRBV6-1 and TRBJ2-7; 9 bases align to TRBD1. The length of the CDR3 is 15 residues. Germline values: CDR1 MNHNS, CDR2 SASEGT.

The gene calls are TRBV5-1 and TRBJ2-1; 10 nucleotides agree with TRBD1. This CDR3 is 16 amino acids long. CDR1 is SGHRS and CDR2 is YFSETQ in the germline V gene. V dropped 0 bases and J dropped 7; count of bases not matched to a gene: 7. The DNA of the CDR3 is TGCGCCAGCAGCTTGGCTGGGACAGGGGTTAGAAATGAGCAGTTCTTC. Its translation: CASSLAGTGVRNEQFF.

The genes are TRBV29-1 and TRBJ1-2; 8 nucleotides match TRBD1. The V gene end was trimmed by 7 bases and the J gene end by 3 bases; junction bases not matched to a gene: 7. Germline V lookup: CDR1 SQVTM, CDR2 ANQGSEA. The CDR3 sequence is 13 residues long. Here the CDR3 reads CSAPLTGDYGYTF. CDR3 DNA sequence: TGCAGCGCTCCGCTGACAGGGGACTATGGCTACACCTTC.

The V call is TRBV7-2, the J call TRBJ2-1; TRBD2 matches at 12 bases. V shed 1 base, J shed 10 bases, and the junction held 14 bases outside the gene matches. The CDR3 runs 18 residues. Looked up from germline, CDR1 is SGHTA and CDR2 is FQGNSA. CDR3 nucleotides: TGTGCCAGCAGCTTAGAGCCCAAGGGCCTAGCGGGGGGGCACGAGCAGTTCTTC. Protein sequence: CASSLEPKGLAGGHEQFF.

The V gene is TRBV7-2, the J gene TRBJ2-7, with 8 bases matching TRBD2. With V trimmed by 3 bases and J by 0 bases, 4 bases remained unmatched. The germline V gene has CDR1 SGHTA and CDR2 FQGNSA. This CDR3 spans 15 amino acids. The CDR3: CASSFPGTSSYEQYF. CDR3 in DNA: TGTGCCAGCAGCTTCCCCGGGACTAGCTCCTACGAGCAGTACTTC.